The 3 T cell receptor beta chains below were found in one sample sequenced in a study of OX40 agonist ivuxolimab in advanced cancers. Generated by immunoSEQ multiplex PCR, the TCRdb table keeps only in-frame clones and is missing some. The table lists about 83,000 clones, roughly 87% of them singletons. This specimen was CD4+ or CD8+ T cells sorted from blood, taken in a trial of the OX40 agonist ivuxolimab. Receptors were obtained from an adult with an advanced solid tumor such as melanoma, head and neck, liver or kidney cancer.

This chain links TRBV6-5 with TRBJ2-3; 14 nucleotides align to TRBD2. Germline values: CDR1 MNHEY, CDR2 SVGAGI. J was trimmed by 4 bases and V by 4 bases; bases with no gene match: 4. The CDR3 consists of 16 residues. In DNA form, the CDR3 reads TGTGCCAGCAGTTCGTCGACTAGCGGGGGGGCAGATACGCAGTATTTT. This translates into CASSSSTSGGADTQYF.

This chain joins TRBV7-9 and TRBJ2-1, with D unclear. Trimming took off 1 base at V and 9 bases at J, with 4 bases between the two ends. This CDR3 is 11 amino acids long. Looked up from germline, CDR1 is SEHNR and CDR2 is FQNEAQ (reference sequence). CDR3 nucleotide sequence: TGTGCCAGCAGCTTAGAGGGTGAGCAGTTCTTC. Translating it yields CASSLEGEQFF. The variable domain in full, completed from reference TRBV7-9 and TRBJ2-1, reads DTGVSQNPRHKITKRGQNVTFRCDPISEHNRLYWYRQTLGQGPEFLTYFQNEAQLEKSRLLSDRFSAERPKGSFSTLEIQRTEQGDSAMYLCASSLEGEQFFGPGTRLTVL.

The chain carries TRBV7-3 and TRBJ1-1; a weak D match, TRBD1 (5 bases). The germline V gene encodes CDR1 SGHTA and CDR2 FQGTGA. The CDR3 covers 13 residues. The germline V and J ends were trimmed by 5 bases and 9 bases, with 16 bases remaining between them. Written as DNA, the CDR3 is TGTGCCAGCAGCCCTACCGCTCGGGGCAAAGCTTTCTTT. Protein product: CASSPTARGKAFF. The full variable domain, rest sourced from reference TRBV7-3 and TRBJ1-1, is GAGVSQTPSNKVTEKGKYVELRCDPISGHTALYWYRQSLGQGPEFLIYFQGTGAADDSGLPNDRFFAVRPEGSVSTLKIQRTERGDSAVYLCASSPTARGKAFFGQGTRLTVV.